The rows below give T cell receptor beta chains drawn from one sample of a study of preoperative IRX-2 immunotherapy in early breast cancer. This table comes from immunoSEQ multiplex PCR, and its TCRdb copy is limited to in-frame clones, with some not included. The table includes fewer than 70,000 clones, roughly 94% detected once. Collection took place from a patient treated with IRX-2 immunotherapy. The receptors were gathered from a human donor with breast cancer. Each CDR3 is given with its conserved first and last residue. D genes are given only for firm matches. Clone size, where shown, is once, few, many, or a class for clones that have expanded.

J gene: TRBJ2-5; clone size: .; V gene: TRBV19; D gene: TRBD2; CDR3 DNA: TGTGCCAGTAGTATAGATCTGGGGACTAGCGAGACCCAGTACTTC; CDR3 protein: CASSIDLGTSETQYF
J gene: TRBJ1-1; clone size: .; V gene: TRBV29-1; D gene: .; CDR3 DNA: TGCAGCGTTGTGCTCCGGATGAACACTGAAGCTTTCTTT; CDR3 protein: CSVVLRMNTEAFF
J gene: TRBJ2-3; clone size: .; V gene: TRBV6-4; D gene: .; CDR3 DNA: TGTGCCAGCAGCCGTGGCGGAACAGATACGCAGTATTTT; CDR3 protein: CASSRGGTDTQYF
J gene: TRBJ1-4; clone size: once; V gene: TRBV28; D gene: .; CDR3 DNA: TGTGCCAGCAGTATGGACGTGATTTTTACTAATGAAAAACTGTTTTTT; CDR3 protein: CASSMDVIFTNEKLFF
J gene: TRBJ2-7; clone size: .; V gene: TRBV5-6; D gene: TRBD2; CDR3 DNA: TGTGCCAGCAGCTCGACTAGCGGCCCCTACGAGCAGTACTTC; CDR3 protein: CASSSTSGPYEQYF
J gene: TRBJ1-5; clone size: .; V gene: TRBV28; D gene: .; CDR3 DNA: TGTGCCAGCAGTTTTGTCGGCAGGGGTTTTCAGCCCCAGCATTTT; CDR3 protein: CASSFVGRGFQPQHF
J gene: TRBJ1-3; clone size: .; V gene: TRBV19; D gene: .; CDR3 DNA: TGTGCCAGTAGTTCCCCCGGGAACCTGGAAGACACCATATATTTT; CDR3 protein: CASSSPGNLEDTIYF
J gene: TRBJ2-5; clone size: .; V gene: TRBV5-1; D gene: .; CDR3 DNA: TGCGCCAGCAGCTTGGGGACTTTTCAAGAGACCCAGTACTTC; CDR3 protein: CASSLGTFQETQYF
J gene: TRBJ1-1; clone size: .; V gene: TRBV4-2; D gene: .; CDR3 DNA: TGTGCCAGCAGCCAAGATAGGAAGGTCCCTGAAGCTTTCTTT; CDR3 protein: CASSQDRKVPEAFF
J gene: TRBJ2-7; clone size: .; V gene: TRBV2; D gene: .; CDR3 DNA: TGTGCCAGCAGTCAATACCGGGACACCAACTACGAGCAGTACTTC; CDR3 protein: CASSQYRDTNYEQYF
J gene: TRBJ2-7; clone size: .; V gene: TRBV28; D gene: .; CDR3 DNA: TGTGCCAGCAGTTTCCCTCCCGGGAGCGACGAGCAGTACTTC; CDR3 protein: CASSFPPGSDEQYF
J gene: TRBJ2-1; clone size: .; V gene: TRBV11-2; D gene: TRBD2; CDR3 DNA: TGTGCCAGCAGCCTCGGACTAGTTGTAGATGAGCAGTTCTTC; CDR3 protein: CASSLGLVVDEQFF
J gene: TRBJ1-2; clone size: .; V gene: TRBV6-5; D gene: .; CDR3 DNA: TGTGCCAGCAGACCCCTTGGGGGGCTCGGAGGCTACACCTTC; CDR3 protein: CASRPLGGLGGYTF
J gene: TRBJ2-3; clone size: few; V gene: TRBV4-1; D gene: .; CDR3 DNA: TGCGCCAGCAGCCAACCGGGCCGAATAGATACGCAGTATTTT; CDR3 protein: CASSQPGRIDTQYF
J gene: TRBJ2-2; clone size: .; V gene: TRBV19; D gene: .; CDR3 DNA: TGTGCCAGCCATCGACTAGGTCCCCCCGGGGAGCTGTTTTTT; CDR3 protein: CASHRLGPPGELFF
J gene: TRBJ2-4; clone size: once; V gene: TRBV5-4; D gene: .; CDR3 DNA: TGTGCCAGCAGCGTCGGGAATTCCCTAGCCAAAAACATTCAGTACTTC; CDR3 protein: CASSVGNSLAKNIQYF
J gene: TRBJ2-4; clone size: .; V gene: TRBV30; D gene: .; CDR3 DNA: TGTGCCTGGGTGGCGCCGCTAGCCAAAAACATTCAGTACTTC; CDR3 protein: CAWVAPLAKNIQYF
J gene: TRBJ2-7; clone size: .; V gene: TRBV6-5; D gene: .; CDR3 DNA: TGTGCCAGCAGTTACTCGCATCTCAGGACAGTGCAGTACTTC; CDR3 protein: CASSYSHLRTVQYF
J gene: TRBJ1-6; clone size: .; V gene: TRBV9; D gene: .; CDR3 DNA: TGTGCCAGCAGCGTAGCTGCGAGCTCCTATAATTCACCCCTCCACTTT; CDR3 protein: CASSVAASSYNSPLHF
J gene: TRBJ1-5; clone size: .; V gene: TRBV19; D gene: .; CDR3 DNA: TGTGCCAGTAGTTCACAGGGTAGCAATCAGCCCCAGCATTTT; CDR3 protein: CASSSQGSNQPQHF
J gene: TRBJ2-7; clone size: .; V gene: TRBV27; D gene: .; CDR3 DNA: TGTGCCAGCAGTCCAATTCCTCTAGGAGTATCGGGCGAGCAGTACTTC; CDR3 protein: CASSPIPLGVSGEQYF
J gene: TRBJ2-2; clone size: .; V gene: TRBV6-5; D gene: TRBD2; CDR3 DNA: TGTGCCAGCAGCCGGGGGGGTGGCACCGGGGAGCTGTTTTTT; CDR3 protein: CASSRGGGTGELFF
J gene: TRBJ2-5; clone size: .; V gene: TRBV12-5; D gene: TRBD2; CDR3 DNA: TGTGAATTCAGCGGGGTACAAGAGACCCAGTACTTC; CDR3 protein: CEFSGVQETQYF
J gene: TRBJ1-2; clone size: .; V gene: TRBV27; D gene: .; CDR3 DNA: TGTGCCAGCAGTTTTGACAATTCCTATGGCTACACCTTC; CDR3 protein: CASSFDNSYGYTF
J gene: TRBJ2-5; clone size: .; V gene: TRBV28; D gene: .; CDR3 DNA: TGTGCCAGCAGTTTACTCAAAGAGACCCAGTACTTC; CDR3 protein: CASSLLKETQYF